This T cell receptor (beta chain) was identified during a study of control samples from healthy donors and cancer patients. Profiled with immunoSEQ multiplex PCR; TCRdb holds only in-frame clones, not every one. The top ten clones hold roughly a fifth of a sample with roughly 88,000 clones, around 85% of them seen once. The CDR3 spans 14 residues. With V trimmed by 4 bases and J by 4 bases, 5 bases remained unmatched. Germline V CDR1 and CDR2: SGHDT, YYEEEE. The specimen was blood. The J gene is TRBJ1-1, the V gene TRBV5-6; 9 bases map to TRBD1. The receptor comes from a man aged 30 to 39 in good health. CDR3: CASSDTGGGTEAFF. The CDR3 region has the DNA TGTGCCAGCAGCGATACAGGGGGCGGCACTGAAGCTTTCTTT.